This TCR beta chain was sequenced during a study of T cell clones after liver transplantation. At the level of the study: TCRbeta sequencing after a pre-transplant mixed lymphocyte reaction identified graft-donor-reactive clones, later tracked in post-transplant blood. Until 12-24 months post-transplant, subjects got standard immunosuppression and no induction.

This CDR3 has 14 amino acids. The V end was cut by 2 bases, the J end by 7 bases, with 11 bases between. The V gene's germline CDR1 is SGHNT and CDR2 YENEEA. Generated by immunoSEQ multiplex PCR, the TCRdb table keeps only in-frame clones and is missing some. The sample comprises 50,000 to 55,000 clones, 55% to 75% of which are singletons, and 9.5% to 10% rests with the top ten. The chain employs TRBV11-3 and TRBJ2-2; D may be TRBD1 (6 bases). The source is a human patient who received a liver transplant. Some T cells may arise from the graft donor. The input for sequencing was CD4+ T cells from blood, taken approximately 54 months after liver transplant. The CDR3 DNA reads TGTGCCAGCAGCTTAAACAGGGATATCGGGGAGCTGTTTTTT. Encoded protein: CASSLNRDIGELFF.